The clone carrying this T cell receptor (beta chain) is medium-sized (0.01 to 0.1%) in the sample. From the RT-PCR reads, TCRdb called clonotypes with MiXCR, one entry per CDR3 protein. The sample consists of fewer than 250,000 distinct CDR3 sequences, approximately 14% of them appearing once. The record originates from a study of patients and donors after allogeneic stem cell transplantation. The sequencing input was blood, either unsorted or a sorted T cell fraction (not recorded which). The clonotype comes from a human donor who was either an allogeneic HSCT recipient or a stem cell or donor lymphocyte infusion donor (not recorded which). It is not recorded whose cells these are; they may come from a transplant donor.

CDR3 protein: CASSLRVNTEAFF. The CDR3 nucleotides are TGCGCCAGCAGCTTGCGCGTTAACACTGAAGCTTTCTTT. The rearrangement joins TRBV5-1 to TRBJ1-1; D remains unclear. Germline V gene sequence: CDR1 SGHRS, CDR2 YFSETQ. V was trimmed by 1 base and J by 2 bases, leaving 6 bases between them. This CDR3 contains 13 residues.